The next 9 T cell receptor beta chains were all read from a single sample in a study of low-dose radiotherapy and immunotherapy resistance in tumors. First-strand cDNA used TRAV- and TRBV-specific primers, covering alpha and beta chains. TCRs were put through around 20 PCR cycles of amplification with Phusion. A constant-region primer and the V-primer adapter served as the primer pair. TCRdb fed the reads into MiXCR, producing one record per CDR3 protein. Seen here are 65,000 to 100,000 distinct CDR3 sequences, 15% to 20% observed once, and the top ten hold 2.5% to 3%. Time point described: before trial treatment. Sequenced material: PBMCs, taken before treatment. Source of these receptors: a male donor with prostate cancer.

Details on this clonotype: The likely explanation is a read error, given a far larger clone one base away. The chain links TRBV6-2 or TRBV6-3 to TRBJ2-3, with D possibly TRBD1 on 7 matching bases. V was pared by 0 bases and J by 6 bases, with 13 bases between. The germline gives CDR1 MNHEY, CDR2 SVGEGT. The CDR3 contains 15 residues. The CDR3 sequence is CASSYSEGAGDTQYF. CDR3 nucleotides: TGTGCCAGCAGTTACTCGGAGGGGGCCGGGGATACGCAGTATTTT.

This clonotype has a count of ten or more. The chain joins TRBV20-1 to TRBJ2-7; D possibly corresponds to TRBD1 (5 bases). The germline gives CDR1 DFQATT, CDR2 SNEGSKA (reference sequence). V was pared by 3 bases and J by 2 bases, with 17 bases between. This CDR3 region has 15 residues. DNA of the CDR3: TGCAGTGCTAGCCTCCCCCGGGCAGGGACCTACGAGCAGTACTTC. This translates into CSASLPRAGTYEQYF.

There are many counts of this clonotype. The rearrangement uses TRBV4-2 and TRBJ1-1; D is perhaps TRBD1 (5 bases). This CDR3 comprises 15 residues. V was clipped by 0 bases and J by 3 bases, with 11 bases between them. The germline V gene has CDR1 LGHNA and CDR2 YNFKEQ. CDR3 sequence: CASSQDRGFDTEAFF. CDR3 nucleotide sequence: TGTGCCAGCAGCCAAGATCGGGGGTTCGACACTGAAGCTTTCTTT.

This clonotype has at least ten counts. V is TRBV20-1 and J is TRBJ2-7; D remains ambiguous. The CDR3 extends over 12 amino acids. From germline, CDR1 is DFQATT and CDR2 SNEGSKA (reference sequence). V was shortened by 3 bases and J by 3 bases, with 9 bases between the two germline ends. The CDR3 nucleotides read TGCAGTGCTAGGAGGCAGGACTACGAGCAGTACTTC. Translation gives CSARRQDYEQYF.

This chain joins TRBV10-3 and TRBJ2-1; weak D call: TRBD1 (5 bases). V lost 2 bases and J lost 6, with 11 bases in between. This CDR3 has 14 amino acids. Germline assignment: CDR1 ENHRY and CDR2 SYGVKD. CDR3 nucleotides: TGTGCCATCAGTGAGCCGGACACCTCCAATGAGCAGTTCTTC. Its translation is CAISEPDTSNEQFF.

In this sample, this clonotype turned up many times. The V gene is TRBV4-1, the J gene TRBJ1-1, with D perhaps TRBD1 (5 bases). Deletions cut 4 bases from V and 0 bases from J, with 15 bases between. From germline, CDR1 is MGHRA and CDR2 YSYEKL. CDR3 size: 16 residues. The CDR3 DNA reads TGCGCCAGCAGCCTAGGAGGGGTTCGCATGAACACTGAAGCTTTCTTT. Encoded protein: CASSLGGVRMNTEAFF.

This clonotype has at least ten counts. The chain carries TRBV20-1 and TRBJ2-2, with 12 positions matching TRBD2. The V segment lost 7 bases and the J segment 0 bases; nucleotides outside the gene matches: 15. Germline assignment: CDR1 DFQATT and CDR2 SNEGSKA (reference sequence). CDR3 length: 19 amino acids. The CDR3 nucleotides are TGCAGTGTACATCCTCCATCTGCTAGCGGGGGGGCGAACACCGGGGAGCTGTTTTTT. It codes for CSVHPPSASGGANTGELFF.

This clonotype occurred many times. V gene TRBV29-1 combines with J gene TRBJ2-2; 8 bases align to TRBD2. The V and J ends lost 7 bases and 7 bases, in that order; junction bases with no gene match: 11. This CDR3 contains 14 residues. Germline lookup yields CDR1 SQVTM and CDR2 ANQGSEA. The DNA for the CDR3 is TGCAGCGCTCTAGGTAGCGGGGTTGACGGGGAGCTGTTTTTT. Residues: CSALGSGVDGELFF.

This clonotype has at least ten counts. V is TRBV12-3 or TRBV12-4 and J is TRBJ2-7; tentative D call: TRBD2 (6 bases). The CDR3 contains 14 residues. The germline V and J ends were trimmed by 5 bases and 1 base, with 12 bases remaining between them. CDR3 amino acids: CASSPPRESYEQYF. CDR3 nucleotide sequence: TGTGCCAGCAGTCCCCCGCGGGAATCCTACGAGCAGTACTTC.